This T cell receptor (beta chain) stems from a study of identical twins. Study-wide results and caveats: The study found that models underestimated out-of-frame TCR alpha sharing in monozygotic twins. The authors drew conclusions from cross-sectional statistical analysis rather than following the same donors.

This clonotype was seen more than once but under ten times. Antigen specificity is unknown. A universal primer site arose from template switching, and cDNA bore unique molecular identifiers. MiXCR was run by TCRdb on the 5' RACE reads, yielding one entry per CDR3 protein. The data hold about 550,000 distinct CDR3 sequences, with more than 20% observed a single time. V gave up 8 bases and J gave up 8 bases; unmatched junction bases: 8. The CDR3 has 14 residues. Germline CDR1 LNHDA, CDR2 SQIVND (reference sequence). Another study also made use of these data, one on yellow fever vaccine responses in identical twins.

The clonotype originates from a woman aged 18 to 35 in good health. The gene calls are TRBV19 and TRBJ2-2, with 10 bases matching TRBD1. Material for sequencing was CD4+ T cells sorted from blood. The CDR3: CASVPGTGVGELFF. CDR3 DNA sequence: TGTGCCAGTGTACCCGGGACAGGGGTTGGGGAGCTGTTTTTT.